The present T cell receptor (beta chain) was sequenced within a study of T cell changes during pregnancy in multiple sclerosis. The V end was cut by 3 bases, the J end by 7 bases, with 10 bases between. The CDR3 has 14 residues. Germline values: CDR1 MNHEY, CDR2 SMNVEV (reference sequence). Profiling relied on immunoSEQ multiplex PCR, and the TCRdb table lists in-frame clones only, not all of them. The repertoire holds 45,000 to 55,000 clones, with 80% to 95% as singletons. This TCR derives from a female donor in good health, enrolled as a control in a pregnancy study. Sequenced material: CD4+ T cells from peripheral blood mononuclear cells, taken after pregnancy. The chain has TRBV27 and TRBJ1-6, with D unresolved. The CDR3 DNA follows: TGTGCCAGCAGTTTTGAGGGAAAGAATTCACCCCTCCACTTT. Translation: CASSFEGKNSPLHF.